This T cell receptor (beta chain) came from a study of T cell repertoires in cytomegalovirus infection. Overall study: Indications of both CMV infection and matching HLA type were provided by public TCR beta signatures.

This clonotype was observed a few times. Its antigen is undetermined. Whole-study findings and limits: CMV carriers with the relevant HLA were identified by cumulative public TCR beta family frequency. CMV-specific TCR beta clonotypes restricted by HLA-C were the ones dominating the ex vivo response.

V lost 3 bases and J lost 4, with 12 bases in between. The CDR3 has 15 amino acids. The germline V gene encodes CDR1 KGHDR and CDR2 SFDVKD. TCRdb reprocessed the reads with MiXCR, giving one entry per CDR3 protein. The sample holds around 330,000 distinct CDR3 sequences; 17% are singletons and the top ten take more than 10%. The specimen was PBMCs. This receptor was taken from a human donor in good health (CMV status not recorded). Some clones in this sample may be carry-over from other donors' samples. The chain joins TRBV24-1 to TRBJ2-1; D ambiguous. The CDR3 DNA reads as TGTGCCACCAGTGATCCTCGGCTAGGGTACAATGAGCAGTTCTTC. This codes for CATSDPRLGYNEQFF.